These 13 T cell receptor beta chains share one sample of origin, sequenced in a study of blood T cell repertoires in COVID-19. The data were produced by immunoSEQ multiplex PCR, yet TCRdb's version contains in-frame clones alone and is incomplete. The sample yields some 94,000 clones, around 72% seen once. The sequencing sample was made of peripheral blood. Receptors were obtained from a woman aged 55 to 70 in a cohort sampled during active or convalescent COVID-19.

V and J are TRBV3-1 (or the pseudogene TRBV3-2) and TRBJ2-5; 8 bases are shared with TRBD2. This CDR3 is 18 amino acids long. Germline loops: CDR1 LGHDT, CDR2 YNNKEL (reference sequence). With V trimmed by 1 base and J by 0 bases, 10 bases remained unmatched. The CDR3 nucleotides read TGTGCCAGCAGCCAAGTCCCATGCCGGGGGGGGAACCAAGAGACCCAGTACTTC. Translation gives CASSQVPCRGGNQETQYF.

The chain combines TRBV7-6 with TRBJ2-7, with D possibly matching TRBD2 (6 bases). Per the germline V gene, CDR1 is SGHVS and CDR2 is FNYEAQ. CDR3 length: 12 residues. V was trimmed by 10 bases and J by 2 bases, leaving 12 bases between them. DNA for the CDR3: TGTGCCACCGGACGGGGGACCTACGAGCAGTACTTC. This codes for CATGRGTYEQYF.

V gene TRBV3-1 (or the pseudogene TRBV3-2) combines with J gene TRBJ1-2; the match to TRBD1 covers 9 bases. Germline V gene lookup returns CDR1 LGHDT and CDR2 YNNKEL (reference sequence). The CDR3 extends over 15 amino acids. Germline trimming cut 1 base from V and 5 bases from J; bases unmatched to any gene: 5. CDR3 in amino acids: CASSQVGTGWYGYTF. Here the CDR3 DNA reads TGTGCCAGCAGCCAAGTCGGGACAGGGTGGTATGGCTACACCTTC.

V is TRBV10-1 and J is TRBJ2-3, with D perhaps TRBD2 (5 bases). V lost 0 bases to trimming and J lost 5 bases, with 12 bases between them. The CDR3 sequence is 15 residues long. Germline V CDR1 and CDR2: WNHNN, SYGVQD (reference sequence). Written as DNA, the CDR3 is TGCGCCAGCAGTGAGTCGATCGGGAAGGAAGATACGCAGTATTTT. Translating gives CASSESIGKEDTQYF.

The table lists this clone with a count of one. The V call is TRBV18, the J call TRBJ2-7; D gene ambiguous. Germline CDR1 and CDR2: KGHSH and LQKENI. Trimming took 1 base from V and 3 from J, leaving 7 bases between them. The CDR3 is made up of 13 amino acids. CDR3 amino acids: CASSPRSLYEQYF. As DNA, the CDR3 is TGTGCCAGCTCACCACGCAGTCTCTACGAGCAGTACTTC.

The chain links TRBV4-1 to TRBJ1-2, with 7 bases fitting TRBD1. Trimming cost V 3 bases and J 7 bases; bases outside gene matches: 11. The CDR3 loop spans 15 amino acids. Per the germline V gene, CDR1 is MGHRA and CDR2 is YSYEKL. For the CDR3, the DNA is TGCGCCAGCAGCCAGCTGCAGGGGGTACTACGTGGCTACACCTTC. It codes for CASSQLQGVLRGYTF.

This chain connects TRBV11-1 to TRBJ2-7; tentatively, D is TRBD2 (6 bases). Germline V gene sequence: CDR1 SGHAT, CDR2 FQDESV (reference sequence). The CDR3 contains 14 residues. Trimming left V 6 bases short and J 4 bases short, with 16 bases between. CDR3 in DNA: TGTGCCAGCAGAGGGAGGTCGGAGTGGTACGAGCAGTACTTC. Amino acid sequence: CASRGRSEWYEQYF.

Here the CDR3 reads CASSRYYSPLHF. CDR3 DNA: TGTGCCAGCAGCCGATACTATTCACCCCTCCACTTT. This chain connects TRBV11-2 to TRBJ1-6; D remains ambiguous. The CDR3 covers 12 residues. V was trimmed by 5 bases and J by 8 bases, leaving 7 bases between them. Germline V gene sequence: CDR1 SGHAT, CDR2 FQNNGV.

The chain uses TRBV2 and TRBJ2-2; tentative D call: TRBD2 (5 bases). Germline values: CDR1 SNHLY, CDR2 FYNNEI. V lost 5 bases and J lost 4, with 14 bases in between. This CDR3 is built from 15 residues. CDR3 protein: CASSRAGAPTGELFF. The CDR3 DNA follows: TGTGCCAGCAGTCGTGCGGGTGCCCCCACCGGGGAGCTGTTTTTT.

The CDR3 DNA is TGTGCCAGTCGTCCCGGGACTAACTACGAGCAGTACTTC. Translating it yields CASRPGTNYEQYF. The rearrangement uses TRBV12-3 or TRBV12-4 and TRBJ2-7; 7 positions agree with TRBD2. The V segment lost 9 bases and the J segment 3 bases; nucleotides outside the gene matches: 8. The CDR3 loop spans 13 amino acids.

The gene calls are TRBV9 and TRBJ2-7; D gene ambiguous. Trimming left V 0 bases short and J 5 bases short, with 9 bases between. The CDR3 length is 13 residues. Germline V gene data show CDR1 as SGDLS and CDR2 as YYNGEE. In nucleotides, the CDR3 is TGTGCCAGCAGCGTAGGGCCCATGAACGAGCAGTACTTC. It encodes CASSVGPMNEQYF.

V gene TRBV3-1 (or the pseudogene TRBV3-2) combines with J gene TRBJ2-7; tentatively, D is TRBD1 (7 bases). This CDR3 has 14 amino acids. In germline, CDR1 is LGHDT, CDR2 YNNKEL (reference sequence). V lost 1 base to trimming and J lost 3 bases, with 10 bases between them. CDR3 DNA sequence: TGTGCCAGCAGCCAAGCAGGGGGGAACTACGAGCAGTACTTC. It translates to CASSQAGGNYEQYF.

V usage is TRBV27 and J usage is TRBJ1-2; TRBD1 matches at 7 bases. V was clipped by 1 base and J by 2 bases; unmatched bases: 10. Germline V CDR1 and CDR2: MNHEY, SMNVEV (reference sequence). This CDR3 spans 17 amino acids. The CDR3: CASSLYSADRVNYGYTF. The CDR3 region has the DNA TGTGCCAGCAGTTTATACTCAGCAGACAGGGTAAACTATGGCTACACCTTC.